Here is one TCR beta chain with its context. It may be a read error: a sequence one base away is much more abundant. The CDR3 length is 15 residues. V shed 7 bases and J shed 2 bases, with 16 bases lying between them. Per germline, CDR1 MDHEN and CDR2 SYDVKM. This record comes from a study of tumor-infiltrating lymphocytes in primary liver carcinoma. Total RNA (around 510 ng) served as template for TCR beta cDNA synthesis primed by a constant-region primer. Slightly modified ARM-PCR with three nested multiplex PCR rounds yielded TCR beta libraries. PCR rounds one and two used TRBV1-TRBV30 forward primers with a C-beta reverse primer for around 9 cycles each. From the multiplex PCR reads, TCRdb called clonotypes with MiXCR, one entry per CDR3 protein. The table lists 40,000 to 50,000 distinct CDR3 sequences, 70% to 85% of them singletons. Taking about 20-31 mg of unsorted bulk tissue, the authors co-extracted RNA and DNA.

The chain carries TRBV28 and TRBJ2-3; possibly TRBD2 for D (6 bases). Sequencing was carried out using liver tumor tissue from sampling region 3. Subset described: tumor region T3, left-lateral pole. This receptor was obtained from a man aged 35 to 55 with primary liver carcinoma and hepatitis B virus infection. This CDR3 is CASNLAGPATDTQYF. The CDR3 DNA is TGTGCCAGCAATTTGGCGGGACCAGCCACAGATACGCAGTATTTT.